The source of this T cell receptor (beta chain) is a study of T cell changes during pregnancy in multiple sclerosis. Trimming removed 2 bases at V and 0 bases at J, with 8 bases between. Per the germline V gene, CDR1 is SGHAT and CDR2 is FQNNGV. This CDR3 is 14 amino acids long. This table comes from immunoSEQ multiplex PCR, and its TCRdb copy is limited to in-frame clones, with some not included. The data show under 40,000 clones, about 91% seen once. This TCR was sampled from a female donor in good health, enrolled as a control in a pregnancy study. This chain connects TRBV11-2 to TRBJ2-7, with D perhaps matching TRBD1 (5 bases). The sequences come from CD4+ T cells from peripheral blood mononuclear cells, collected in the third trimester of pregnancy. Written as DNA, the CDR3 is TGTGCCAGCAGCTTACGACAGAGCTCCTACGAGCAGTACTTC. Its translation: CASSLRQSSYEQYF.